This TCR beta chain comes out of a study of blood T cells in healthy people across ages. The study, taken as a whole, reports: CMV status of donors was not determined, possibly confounding expanded clonotype changes. Reliance upon unsorted PBMCs precluded definitive naive versus antigen-experienced comparison.

There are many counts of this clonotype. What it binds is unknown. Primed by a sample-barcoded 5' primer and a J-beta primer mix, a second PCR proceeded for 7 to 11 cycles. Every single cDNA molecule received a tag from a template-switch adaptor with 12 random nucleotides. No fewer than 3 million CDR3-containing paired-end reads came from each sample. TCRdb called the 5' RACE reads again in MiXCR, with one record for every CDR3 protein. The sample records about 970,000 distinct CDR3 sequences, just over 50% being singletons. V gave up 8 bases and J gave up 2 bases, with 13 bases separating them. This CDR3 is 13 amino acids long. Germline CDR1 MGHRA, CDR2 YSYEKL.

This receptor was taken from a woman aged 55-70 years in good health. The chain couples TRBV4-1 to TRBJ2-7, with unresolved D. The sequenced material came from blood. CDR3 loop: CASALDGAYEQYF. The CDR3 nucleotides read TGCGCCAGCGCCCTGGACGGAGCCTACGAGCAGTACTTC.